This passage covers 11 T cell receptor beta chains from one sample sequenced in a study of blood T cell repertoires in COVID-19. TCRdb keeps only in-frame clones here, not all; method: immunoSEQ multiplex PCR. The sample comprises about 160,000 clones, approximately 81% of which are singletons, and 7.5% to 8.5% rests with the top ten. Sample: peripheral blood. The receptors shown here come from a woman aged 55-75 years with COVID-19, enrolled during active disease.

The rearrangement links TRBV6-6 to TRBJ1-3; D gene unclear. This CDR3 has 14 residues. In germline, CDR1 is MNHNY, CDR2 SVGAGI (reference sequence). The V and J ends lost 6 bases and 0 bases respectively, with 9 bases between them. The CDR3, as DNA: TGTGCCAGCAGACTCCCAAGCTCTGGAAACACCATATATTTT. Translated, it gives CASRLPSSGNTIYF.

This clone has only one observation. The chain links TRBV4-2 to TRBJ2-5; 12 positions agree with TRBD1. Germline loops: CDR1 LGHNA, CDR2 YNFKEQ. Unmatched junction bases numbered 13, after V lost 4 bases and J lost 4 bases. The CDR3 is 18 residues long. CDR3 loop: CASSPHITGTGGVETQYF. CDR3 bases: TGTGCCAGCAGCCCGCACATTACCGGGACAGGGGGCGTAGAGACCCAGTACTTC.

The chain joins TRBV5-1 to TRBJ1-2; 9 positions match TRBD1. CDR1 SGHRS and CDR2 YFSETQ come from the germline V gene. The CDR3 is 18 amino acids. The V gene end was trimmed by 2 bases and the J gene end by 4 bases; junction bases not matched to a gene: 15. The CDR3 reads CASSLDTSGTGRTYGYTF. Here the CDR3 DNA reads TGCGCCAGCAGCTTAGATACCTCCGGGACAGGGAGGACCTATGGCTACACCTTC.

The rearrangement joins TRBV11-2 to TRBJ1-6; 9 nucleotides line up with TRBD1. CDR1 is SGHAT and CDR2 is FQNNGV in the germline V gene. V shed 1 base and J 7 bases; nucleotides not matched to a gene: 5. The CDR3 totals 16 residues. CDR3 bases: TGTGCCAGCAGCTTAGGGACAGGGGCCACCAATTCACCCCTCCACTTT. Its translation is CASSLGTGATNSPLHF. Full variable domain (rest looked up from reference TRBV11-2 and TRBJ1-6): EAGVAQSPRYKIIEKRQSVAFWCNPISGHATLYWYQQILGQGPKLLIQFQNNGVVDDSQLPKDRFSAERLKGVDSTLKIQPAKLEDSAVYLCASSLGTGATNSPLHFGNGTRLTVT.

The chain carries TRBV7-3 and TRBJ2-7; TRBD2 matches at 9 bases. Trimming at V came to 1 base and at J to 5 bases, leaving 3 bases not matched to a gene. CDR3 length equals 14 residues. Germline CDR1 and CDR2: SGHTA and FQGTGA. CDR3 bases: TGTGCCAGCAGCTTAATGGGACTAGCCAACGAGCAGTACTTC. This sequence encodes CASSLMGLANEQYF.

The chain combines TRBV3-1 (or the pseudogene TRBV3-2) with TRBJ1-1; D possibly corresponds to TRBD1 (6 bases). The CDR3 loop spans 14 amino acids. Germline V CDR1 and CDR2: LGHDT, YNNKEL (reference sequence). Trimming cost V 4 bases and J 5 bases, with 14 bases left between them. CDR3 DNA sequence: TGTGCCAGCAGCCCAGGGGCCCTGGGTACTGAAGCTTTCTTT. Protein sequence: CASSPGALGTEAFF.

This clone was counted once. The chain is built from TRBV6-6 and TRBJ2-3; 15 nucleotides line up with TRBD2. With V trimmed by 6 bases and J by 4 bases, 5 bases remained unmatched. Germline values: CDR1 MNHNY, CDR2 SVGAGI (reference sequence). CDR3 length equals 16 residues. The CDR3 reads CASSRGTSGRPDTQYF. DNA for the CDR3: TGTGCCAGCAGCCGAGGGACTAGCGGGAGGCCAGATACGCAGTATTTT.

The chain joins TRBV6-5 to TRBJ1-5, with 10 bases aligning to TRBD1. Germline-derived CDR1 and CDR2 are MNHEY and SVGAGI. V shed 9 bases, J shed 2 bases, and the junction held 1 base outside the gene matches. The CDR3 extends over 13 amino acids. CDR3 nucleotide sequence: TGTGCCAGTGGACAGGGGGGCAATCAGCCCCAGCATTTT. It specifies CASGQGGNQPQHF.

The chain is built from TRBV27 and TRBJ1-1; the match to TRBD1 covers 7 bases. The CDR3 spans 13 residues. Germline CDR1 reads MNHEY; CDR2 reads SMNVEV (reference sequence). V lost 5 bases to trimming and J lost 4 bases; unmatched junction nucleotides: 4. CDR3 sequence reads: CASSRQGTTEAFF. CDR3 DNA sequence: TGTGCCAGCAGTCGACAGGGTACCACTGAAGCTTTCTTT.

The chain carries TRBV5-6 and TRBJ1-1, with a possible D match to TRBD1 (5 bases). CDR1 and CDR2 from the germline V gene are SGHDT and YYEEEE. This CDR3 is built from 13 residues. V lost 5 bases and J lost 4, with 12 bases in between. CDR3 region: CASRLGVSTEAFF. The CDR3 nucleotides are TGTGCCAGCAGGTTAGGGGTATCCACTGAAGCTTTCTTT.

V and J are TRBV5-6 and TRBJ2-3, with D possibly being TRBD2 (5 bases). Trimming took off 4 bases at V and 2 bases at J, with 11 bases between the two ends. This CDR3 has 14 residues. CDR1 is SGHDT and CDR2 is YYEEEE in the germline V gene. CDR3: CASSEGGTTDTQYF. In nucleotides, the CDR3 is TGTGCCAGCAGCGAGGGCGGAACCACAGATACGCAGTATTTT.